The 17 T cell receptor beta chains given below trace back to one sample, sequenced in a study of shared clonotypes between healthy human individuals (TCRdb year 2020). CD8 naive samples consisted of CD45RO-negative cells that were positively selected for CCR7, yielding a CD45RA+CCR7+ population without TemRA cells. The library relied on the immunoSEQ multiplex PCR assay. In TCRdb, the immuneACCESS table is reduced to in-frame sequences with V and J assigned. These tables do not hold every clone; where another copy was compared, an unresolved V gene accounts for under half, and the others remain unexplained. This sample lists hundreds of thousands of clones; about 98% were detected once. In total, the top ten clones hold approximately 0.3% of the sample. The specimen sequenced was naive CD8+ T cells sorted from blood. Read against the paper, the sample's cell subset or site label means: CD45RA+CCR7+. Source of these receptors: a man younger than 40 in good health.

V is TRBV7-9 and J is TRBJ1-1; a weak D match, TRBD1 (5 bases). The V and J ends lost 3 bases and 2 bases respectively, with 13 bases between them. The CDR3 length is 15 residues. Germline loops: CDR1 SEHNR, CDR2 FQNEAQ (reference sequence). CDR3 sequence (DNA): TGTGCCAGCAGCTTCCCTACGGGGCGAAACACTGAAGCTTTCTTT. Its protein product is CASSFPTGRNTEAFF.

The rearrangement links TRBV27 to TRBJ1-5, with 8 bases aligning to TRBD1. The CDR3 loop spans 15 amino acids. In germline, CDR1 is MNHEY, CDR2 SMNVEV (reference sequence). The ends lost 5 bases at V and 6 bases at J; junction bases unmatched: 9. The CDR3 region has the DNA TGTGCCAGCAGTCCCCGGACAGGGTTTGGTCAGCCCCAGCATTTT. Translated: CASSPRTGFGQPQHF.

The chain couples TRBV7-6 to TRBJ2-1; 7 bases are shared with TRBD1. CDR3 length: 17 amino acids. V gave up 5 bases and J gave up 7 bases; unmatched junction bases: 17. From germline, CDR1 is SGHVS and CDR2 FNYEAQ. The DNA of the CDR3 is TGTGCCAGCAGCATTTCCGGACAGGTCGGGTATAGGAATGAGCAGTTCTTC. This encodes CASSISGQVGYRNEQFF.

V is TRBV7-9 and J is TRBJ2-3, with D possibly TRBD1 on 5 matching bases. CDR3 size: 14 residues. The V gene lost 3 bases and the J gene lost 1 base, with 8 bases spanning the gap. Looked up from germline, CDR1 is SEHNR and CDR2 is FQNEAQ (reference sequence). This CDR3 is CASSFQGGTDTQYF. Here the CDR3 DNA reads TGTGCCAGCAGCTTCCAGGGCGGCACAGATACGCAGTATTTT.

V gene TRBV18 combines with J gene TRBJ2-3; D gene uncertain. Germline CDR1 and CDR2: KGHSH and LQKENI. There are 12 residues in the CDR3. V lost 2 bases to trimming and J lost 5 bases, with 5 bases between them. CDR3 sequence reads: CASSPYGDTQYF. The DNA of the CDR3 is TGTGCCAGCTCACCATATGGAGATACGCAGTATTTT.

The rearrangement uses TRBV4-3 and TRBJ2-1; 7 bases align to TRBD2. Germline V gives CDR1 LGHNA, CDR2 YSLEER. V trimming: 1 base; J trimming: 8 bases; junction bases outside the gene matches: 8. The CDR3 contains 15 residues. Written as DNA, the CDR3 is TGCGCCAGCAGCCAAGGACTAGCCCCCTGGTATGAGCAGTTCTTC. Protein sequence: CASSQGLAPWYEQFF.

V usage is TRBV7-3 and J usage is TRBJ2-2; D uncertain. The V gene lost 1 base and the J gene lost 2 bases, with 5 bases spanning the gap. The CDR3 extends over 14 amino acids. Germline V gene sequence: CDR1 SGHTA, CDR2 FQGTGA. In nucleotides, the CDR3 is TGTGCCAGCAGCTTAAGGCTAAACACCGGGGAGCTGTTTTTT. This translates into CASSLRLNTGELFF.

The genes are TRBV28 and TRBJ2-1, with a tentative D call TRBD1 (6 bases). Germline lookup yields CDR1 MDHEN and CDR2 SYDVKM. The CDR3 has 13 amino acids. Trimming took off 10 bases at V and 4 bases at J, with 14 bases between the two ends. CDR3 DNA sequence: TGTGCCACAAACAGGGTTTTGTACAATGAGCAGTTCTTC. Translating it yields CATNRVLYNEQFF.

Comment on this clone: The sample contains more than one DNA sequence encoding this CDR3. The chain joins TRBV7-2 to TRBJ2-7, with 9 bases aligning to TRBD2. CDR1 is SGHTA and CDR2 is FQGNSA in the germline V gene. The CDR3 loop spans 14 amino acids. Trimming cost V 3 bases and J 4 bases; bases outside gene matches: 4. The CDR3 loop is CASSFSGSSYEQYF. The CDR3 DNA reads TGTGCCAGCAGCTTTAGCGGGAGTTCATACGAGCAGTACTTC.

The chain uses TRBV7-9 and TRBJ2-1; 10 bases match TRBD1. V lost 5 bases and J lost 6; bases outside the gene matches: 4. CDR3 length equals 14 residues. Looked up from germline, CDR1 is SEHNR and CDR2 is FQNEAQ (reference sequence). This CDR3 is CASSGRTGGNEQFF. The CDR3 region has the DNA TGTGCCAGCAGCGGCAGGACAGGGGGCAATGAGCAGTTCTTC.

This clone was seen a single time. The chain is built from TRBV7-9 and TRBJ1-4, with D tentatively TRBD1 (5 bases). The CDR3 runs to 15 residues. Germline-derived CDR1 and CDR2 are SEHNR and FQNEAQ (reference sequence). Trimming took off 6 bases at V and 10 bases at J, with 21 bases between the two ends. CDR3 loop: CASRQSVGLGGKLFF. CDR3 DNA sequence: TGTGCCAGCAGACAAAGTGTAGGACTCGGGGGAAAACTGTTTTTT.

The chain employs TRBV18 and TRBJ2-2, with 9 bases that match TRBD1. Germline loops: CDR1 KGHSH, CDR2 LQKENI. After removal of 2 bases from V and 6 bases from J, the junction contained 7 bases not matched to a gene. The CDR3 is 16 residues long. CDR3 nucleotides: TGTGCCAGCTCACCATCCGGGACAGGGATGGCCGGGGAGCTGTTTTTT. As protein: CASSPSGTGMAGELFF. Based on the CDR3 plus reference TRBV18 and TRBJ2-2, the full variable domain is NAGVMQNPRHLVRRRGQEARLRCSPMKGHSHVYWYRQLPEEGLKFMVYLQKENIIDESGMPKERFSAEFPKEGPSILRIQQVVRGDSAAYFCASSPSGTGMAGELFFGEGSRLTVL.

The chain carries TRBV6-5 and TRBJ2-1; 12 bases map to TRBD2. Germline CDR1 reads MNHEY; CDR2 reads SVGAGI. The junction had 6 bases not matched to a gene; V was cut back by 8 bases and J by 4 bases. CDR3 length equals 15 residues. The CDR3 region has the DNA TGTGCCAGCTCAACAGGACTAGCGGGATACAATGAGCAGTTCTTC. Its translation is CASSTGLAGYNEQFF.

The rearrangement joins TRBV6-1 to TRBJ1-5, with 12 bases fitting TRBD1. This CDR3 is built from 15 residues. J gave up 7 bases and V 1 base, and 2 bases lay outside the gene matches. Germline values: CDR1 MNHNS, CDR2 SASEGT. For the CDR3, the DNA is TGTGCCAGCAGTGAAGGGGGACAGGGGGCCCAGCCCCAGCATTTT. Translating it yields CASSEGGQGAQPQHF.

The rearrangement uses TRBV27 and TRBJ1-2; D might be TRBD1 (5 bases). CDR1 is MNHEY, CDR2 SMNVEV, per germline (reference sequence). Trimming took off 5 bases at V and 4 bases at J, with 11 bases between the two ends. CDR3 length: 13 amino acids. This CDR3 is CASSPPTGYGYTF. The CDR3 DNA reads TGTGCCAGCAGTCCGCCAACAGGCTATGGCTACACCTTC.

This chain links TRBV14 with TRBJ2-7; D is uncertain. This CDR3 contains 15 residues. Germline CDR1 is SGHDN and CDR2 is FVKESK. The V and J ends lost 0 bases and 2 bases respectively, with 11 bases between them. The CDR3 protein is CASSQEFGPAYEQYF. CDR3 DNA sequence: TGTGCCAGCAGCCAAGAGTTCGGGCCGGCCTACGAGCAGTACTTC.

The genes are TRBV5-5 and TRBJ1-5, with D uncertain. The germline gives CDR1 SGHKS, CDR2 YYEKEE (reference sequence). Trimming left V 2 bases short and J 6 bases short, with 12 bases between. The CDR3 has 14 amino acids. This chain's CDR3 is CASSLGDPGQPQHF. For the CDR3, the DNA is TGTGCCAGCAGCTTAGGCGACCCCGGTCAGCCCCAGCATTTT. The whole variable domain, filled in from reference TRBV5-5 and TRBJ1-5, reads DAGVTQSPTHLIKTRGQQVTLRCSPISGHKSVSWYQQVLGQGPQFIFQYYEKEERGRGNFPDRFSARQFPNYSSELNVNALLLGDSALYLCASSLGDPGQPQHFGDGTRLSIL.